This T cell receptor (beta chain) was retrieved from a study of regulatory T cells in long-lasting Graves disease (dated by TCRdb to 2020 to 2023). As for the study more broadly: In the newly diagnosed Graves' disease group, patients had been taking antithyroid drugs for less than 3 months. The study was registered as a clinical trial and conducted in China. TCR sequencing covered roughly 13 persistent and approximately 20 newly diagnosed Graves' disease patients, some 35 samples in total. Persistent Graves' disease patients were compared with newly diagnosed Graves' disease patients by peripheral blood TCR sequencing and RNA sequencing. The research as a whole found: Sequencing and analysis were restricted to the TCR beta chain. More public clonotypes were shared among persistent patients (under 3,000) than among newly diagnosed patients (roughly 960). Persistent disease showed preferential use of TRBV28, TRBJ1-2 and TRBJ2-5, whereas newly diagnosed disease favored TRBV20-1 and TRBJ2-1. Because the primary lesion, thyroid tissue, could not be accessed, the study looked at peripheral blood alone. Compared with newly diagnosed patients, persistent Graves' disease patients had lower TCR Shannon entropy and fewer highly expanded clones, which suggests clonal expansion. The authors noted that the small sample size was a limitation that may lower accuracy.

Per the publication, the time point label means: newly diagnosed GD, antithyroid drugs for less than 3 months. For both TCR sequencing and RNA sequencing, RNA was extracted from PBMCs using TRIzol. The diagnosis of Graves' disease was made according to American Thyroid Association guidelines. The patients came from an endocrinology department in Xi'an, China. Each patient gave approximately 8.8 milliliters of peripheral blood, collected in an EDTA anticoagulant tube. Ficoll Paque Plus density gradient separation was used to isolate PBMCs, and no additional T cell sorting was done. An Agilent 2100 Bioanalyzer and agarose gel were used to check RNA quality, while a NanoDrop 2000 measured RNA concentration. The library came from multiplex PCR. Sequencing used an Illumina HiSeq 4000. CDR3 regions were amplified by Arm-PCR with iRepertoire HTBI primers to construct TCR beta libraries. Before sequencing, the PCR products underwent gel purification. In the original analysis: Gene usage analysis of CDR3 amino acid clonotypes used the 62 TRBV and more than 13 TRBJ segments found across samples. COPE and FqMerger were used to merge filtered high-quality paired reads into contigs. BLAST was used to align contigs to IMGT TRBV, TRBD and TRBJ reference genes, and CDR3 was defined according to IMGT. Clonotypes above 0.1% frequency were classified as highly expanded clones. Shannon entropy was used to measure repertoire diversity, and the Gini coefficient was used to measure V-J evenness. A clonotype found in more than one individual was treated as public. TCRdb ran its own pipeline on the public reads, namely fastp trimming at Q25 and MiXCR clone calling, and kept in-frame beta chains. Each CDR3 protein gets just one entry, which takes the most common genes and DNA from the rows behind it. V and J calls and clone size were set by TCRdb, not the authors. The sample data list 410,000 or so distinct CDR3 sequences, and 15% of these were observed just once. The ten biggest clones cover approximately 16% of the sample.

In regard to this clonotype: Its antigen remains unidentified. This may be a read error, as it is one base from a much larger clone.

Including the terminal cysteine and phenylalanine, the CDR3 comprises 13 residues. Left in the record is the CDR3 DNA by itself, 39 bases read in frame from the first base. Trimming takes 5 bases off V and 0 bases off J; junction bases not matched to a gene: 4. For CDR1 and CDR2, the germline V gene (reference sequence) lists GTSNPN and SVGIG. This sample was also put to use in a study of T cells in Graves' hyperthyroidism and ophthalmopathy. As the second publication notes: Graves' hyperthyroidism was defined as stable when no progression to ophthalmopathy occurred over 18 months of follow-up. The hyperthyroidism patients were between 18 and 65 years old and newly diagnosed, with a disease duration of less than 2 months. Any patient with an uncontrolled infection, another autoimmune disease, pregnancy or lactation was excluded. Diagnoses were based on clinical symptoms, serum thyroxine and TRAb, thyroid ultrasound and orbital computed tomography. A first-round RT-PCR of the TCR CDR3 used the HTBI primer set with the Qiagen OneStep RT-PCR kit. Blood samples also contained most of the expanded thyroid clonotypes (frequency above 0.001), which suggests that blood repertoires may reflect thyroid immune responses. A model built on a 13 V-J signature distinguished ophthalmopathy from stable hyperthyroidism, reaching 87.88% sensitivity and around 82% specificity in cross-validation and 80%/75% in testing. In validation, the model predicted progression to ophthalmopathy a median of roughly 6.5 months before onset, with about 67% sensitivity and more than 72% specificity. A discovery cohort of 95 to 100 patients, roughly 40 with Graves' ophthalmopathy and over 55 with stable Graves' hyperthyroidism, was used to find distinguishing TCR V-J signatures. An independent validation cohort of under 20 hyperthyroidism patients and 17 patients who later progressed to ophthalmopathy tested prospective prediction of ophthalmopathy. The approximately 100 discovery patients were randomly divided into training and test sets at a 7:3 ratio. In addition, the study compared T-cell repertoires in thyroid tissue and in blood from roughly 6 Graves' hyperthyroidism patients. After blood sampling, hyperthyroidism patients were treated with methimazole at a starting dose of 30 mg daily, and ophthalmopathy patients were treated with high-dose intravenous methylprednisolone. Libraries were constructed in a second round of multiplex PCR, after which size selection and purification were carried out. The libraries were sequenced on an Illumina HiSeq2000 using paired-end 100 bp reads. SOAPnuke was used to process the raw data, removing reads that contained adapters or uncalled bases, had a mean Phred below 15, or lacked an exact match to the constant primer or identifier. COPE v1.2.5 was used to merge high-quality paired reads, and clonotypes were defined as unique nucleotide sequences. MiTCR v1.1 was used to align clonotypes to the IMGT TRBV, TRBD and TRBJ reference segments. Only V-J combinations with frequency above 0.0001, covering 99.2% of repertoires, were analysed. A TCS score was defined as the ratio between F50 (clonal expansion) and ExV (chaos), using BLOSUM62-based TCRdist between CDR3 peptides within each V-J. Welch's t-statistics and random forest reduced approximately 520 V-J features to 13, which were used in a naive Bayes classifier (R e1071). Sample size was not statistically predetermined, and blinding of investigators to group allocation was not performed. According to the paper, TCR Vbeta CDR3 sequencing was carried out on around 140 peripheral blood samples, which came from approximately 41 ophthalmopathy, around 75 hyperthyroidism and roughly 17 progressor patients.

The starting material was peripheral blood mononuclear cells (PBMCs), obtained at new diagnosis, from a patient treated with antithyroid drugs. The receptor was isolated from a woman in her twenties or thirties with Graves disease. Donor details come from another sample of the same person, matched by shared clones. The sequence joins TRBV30 to TRBJ2-7, with 7 junctional bases fitting TRBD2. CDR3 region: CAWQGGSSYEQYF. The DNA is as follows: TGTGCCTGGCAGGGCGGGAGCTCCTACGAGCAGTACTTC.